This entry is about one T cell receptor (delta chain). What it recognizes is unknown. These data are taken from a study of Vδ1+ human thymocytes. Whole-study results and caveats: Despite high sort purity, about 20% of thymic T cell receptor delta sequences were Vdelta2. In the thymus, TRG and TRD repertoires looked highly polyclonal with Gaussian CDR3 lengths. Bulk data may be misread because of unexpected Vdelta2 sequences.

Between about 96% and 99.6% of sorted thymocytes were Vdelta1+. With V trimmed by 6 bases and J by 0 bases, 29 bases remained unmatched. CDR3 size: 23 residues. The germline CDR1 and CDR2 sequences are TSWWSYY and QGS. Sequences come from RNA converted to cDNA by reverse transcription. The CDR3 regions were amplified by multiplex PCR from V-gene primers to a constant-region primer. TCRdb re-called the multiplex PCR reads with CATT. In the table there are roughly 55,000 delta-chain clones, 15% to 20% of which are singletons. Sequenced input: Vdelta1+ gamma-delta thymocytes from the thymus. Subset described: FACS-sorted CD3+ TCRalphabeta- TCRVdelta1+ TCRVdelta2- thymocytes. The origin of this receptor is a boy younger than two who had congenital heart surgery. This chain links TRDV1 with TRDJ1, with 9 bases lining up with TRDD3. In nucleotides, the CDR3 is TGTGCTCTTGGCCTCAAAGCGGGGGGATTGCTGGGGGATTTCGCTCCGTACACCGATAAACTCATCTTT. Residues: CALGLKAGGLLGDFAPYTDKLIF.